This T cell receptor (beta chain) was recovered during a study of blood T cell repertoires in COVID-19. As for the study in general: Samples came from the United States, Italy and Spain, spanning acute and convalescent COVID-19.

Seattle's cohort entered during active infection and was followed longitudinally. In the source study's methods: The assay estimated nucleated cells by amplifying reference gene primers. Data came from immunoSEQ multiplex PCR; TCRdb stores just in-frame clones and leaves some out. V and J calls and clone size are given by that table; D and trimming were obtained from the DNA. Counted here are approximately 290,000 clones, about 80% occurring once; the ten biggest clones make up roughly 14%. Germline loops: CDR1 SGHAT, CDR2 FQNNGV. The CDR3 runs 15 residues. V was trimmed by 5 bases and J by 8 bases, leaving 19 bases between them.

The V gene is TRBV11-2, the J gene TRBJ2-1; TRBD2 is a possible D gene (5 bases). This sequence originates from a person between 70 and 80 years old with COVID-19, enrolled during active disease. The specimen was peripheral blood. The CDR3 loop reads CASSPPASSSDEQFF. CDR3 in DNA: TGTGCCAGCAGCCCCCCGGCTAGCTCGTCGGATGAGCAGTTCTTC.